The clone carrying this T cell receptor (beta chain) was counted between two and nine times. The antigen remains undetermined. This sample was included in a study of beta chain features in type 1 diabetes. Study-wide background: Taken together, all samples contributed around 100 million examined sorted cells.

TCRB transcripts that were expressed got sequenced, as all of the isolated RNA had been reverse transcribed. Only in-frame clones appear in the TCRdb table, and some are missing; sequencing was by immunoSEQ multiplex PCR. Here the sample spans 150,000 to 200,000 clones, roughly 10% being singletons. CDR1 is SGHTA and CDR2 is FQGNSA in the germline V gene. The CDR3 has 14 amino acids. Trimming took off 4 bases at V and 5 bases at J, with 14 bases between the two ends. Donors underwent one heparinised blood draw, 90 to 150 mL on average. Sorting based on CD45RO/CCR7/CD25/CD127/CD95/CD27 separated CD4+ naive, central memory, regulatory and stem cell-like memory cells. Overall study results and limits: Possible PCR preference for shorter templates applied equally to patients and controls. Among all four CD4+ subsets, Type 1 diabetes patients had TCRB CDR3s that were moderately but significantly shorter.

The receptor's source is a woman under 40 with type 1 diabetes. The V gene is TRBV7-2, the J gene TRBJ1-2, with D tentatively TRBD1 (6 bases). The specimen was central memory CD4+ T cells from blood. CDR3 DNA: TGTGCCAGCAGCTCCCTGGGGGGGCGGTATGGCTACACCTTC. It specifies CASSSLGGRYGYTF.